This T cell receptor (beta chain) was sequenced for a study of cytomegalovirus exposure and HLA in healthy donors. Per germline, CDR1 LNHDA and CDR2 SQIVND (reference sequence). The CDR3 extends over 17 amino acids. V shed 6 bases and J 4 bases; nucleotides not matched to a gene: 12. Donors were drawn from the approximately 120-subject validation cohort, separate from the approximately 700-subject first cohort. The protocol was immunoSEQ multiplex PCR, while the TCRdb copy is restricted to in-frame clones and leaves out a portion. Of over 75,000 clones in the sample, 85% were seen once. This clone was recorded once. Its antigen remains unknown. Study-wide findings and caveats: Subsequent analysis showed first-cohort TCR clusters tending to co-occur in some 110 validation repertoires. Researchers catalogued about 150 TCR beta chains as cytomegalovirus-associated.

The J gene is TRBJ1-2, the V gene TRBV19, with TRBD1 matching over 12 bases. This TCR was sampled from a man aged 18 to 29 in good health and CMV-seropositive. The sample consisted of PBMCs. The CDR3 DNA reads as TGTGCCAGTAGCGCGTGGGACAGGGGGCTCCCCTTCTATGGCTACACCTTC. Translating it yields CASSAWDRGLPFYGYTF.